The T cell receptor (beta chain) under discussion was sequenced for a study of cytomegalovirus exposure and HLA in healthy donors. V was pared by 5 bases and J by 0 bases, with 19 bases of the junction left unmatched. This CDR3 is 22 amino acids long. Germline V gene lookup returns CDR1 MNHEY and CDR2 SMNVEV (reference sequence). Clones were read by immunoSEQ multiplex PCR, and TCRdb kept only the in-frame ones, dropping some. The table has about 98,000 clones, roughly 90% seen once. The rearrangement joins TRBV27 to TRBJ2-3, with 14 bases matching TRBD2. This TCR was recovered from a man aged 18-30 years in good health and CMV-seropositive. The source material was PBMCs. Here the CDR3 DNA reads TGTGCCAGCAGTCACGACAGGGGAGTGGGACTAGCGGGGGATGTGAGCACAGATACGCAGTATTTT. This translates into CASSHDRGVGLAGDVSTDTQYF.